The 28 T cell receptor beta chains reported below all come from one sample, sequenced in a study of T-cell memory formation after mild COVID-19. TCRdb passed the 5' RACE reads through MiXCR, listing each CDR3 protein once. The profile covers more than 350,000 distinct CDR3 sequences, with about a sixth appearing a single time and about 22% taken by the ten largest. Sample: PBMCs or a T cell subset sorted from them (not recorded which). These receptors all come from a young man who had mild COVID-19 (a few samples of this study predate the infection). Cell type and time point are not known.

The V and J genes are TRBV18 and TRBJ1-1; 8 positions agree with TRBD1. The V segment lost 3 bases and the J segment 5 bases; nucleotides outside the gene matches: 8. Germline V gene data show CDR1 as KGHSH and CDR2 as LQKENI. The CDR3 contains 15 residues. The CDR3: CASSPGRGLGTEAFF. The CDR3 DNA follows: TGTGCCAGCTCACCGGGCAGGGGGCTGGGAACTGAAGCTTTCTTT.

This clonotype was picked up a small number of times. The rearrangement links TRBV10-3 to TRBJ2-2; D gene unclear. Germline CDR1 and CDR2: ENHRY and SYGVKD. The CDR3 covers 16 residues. The ends were cut back, 7 bases at V and 0 bases at J, with 15 bases in the middle. The CDR3 DNA sequence: TGTGCCATCACCAAGGACGGATGGTCGAACACCGGGGAGCTGTTTTTT. Translation gives CAITKDGWSNTGELFF.

This clonotype was detected only a few times. CDR3 in DNA: TGTGCCAGCAGGGGCGGGGGCTATAGCAATCAGCCCCAGCATTTT. It encodes CASRGGGYSNQPQHF. The gene calls are TRBV25-1 and TRBJ1-5, with D possibly matching TRBD1 (6 bases). The CDR3 has 15 amino acids. Germline loops: CDR1 MGHDK, CDR2 SYGVNS. The V end was cut by 6 bases, the J end by 0 bases, with 12 bases between.

The sample holds many counts of this clonotype. The chain uses TRBV3-1 and TRBJ2-7; the D gene could be TRBD1 or TRBD2 (5 bases each). This CDR3 spans 12 amino acids. V lost 3 bases and J lost 6, with 9 bases in between. CDR1 LGHDT and CDR2 YNNKEL come from the germline V gene (reference sequence). Here the CDR3 reads CASSQGPSEQYV. Written as DNA, the CDR3 is TGTGCCAGCAGCCAGGGACCCTCCGAGCAGTACGTC.

The sample holds many counts of this clonotype. The chain carries TRBV5-1 and TRBJ2-3; 7 bases align to TRBD2. V trimming: 5 bases; J trimming: 3 bases; junction bases outside the gene matches: 6. CDR1 SGHRS and CDR2 YFSETQ come from the germline V gene. CDR3 size: 14 residues. DNA of the CDR3: TGCGCCAGCAGTGGCGGGGGAGGTACAGATACGCAGTATTTT. Translated, it gives CASSGGGGTDTQYF.

J is TRBJ1-2 and V is TRBV6-1; 8 nucleotides line up with TRBD1. V dropped 5 bases and J dropped 2; count of bases not matched to a gene: 13. The CDR3 has 17 residues. From germline, CDR1 is MNHNS and CDR2 SASEGT. The CDR3 reads CASSFRTGSGANYGYTF. The CDR3 DNA is TGTGCCAGCAGTTTCCGGACAGGGAGTGGAGCGAACTATGGCTACACCTTC.

This clonotype has only a few counts. The rearrangement joins TRBV28 to TRBJ2-1; D is possibly TRBD1 (7 bases). This CDR3 region has 13 residues. Germline loops: CDR1 MDHEN, CDR2 SYDVKM. V was trimmed by 7 bases and J by 1 base, leaving 8 bases between them. As DNA, the CDR3 is TGTGCCAGCACAGGGGGGTCCTACAATGAGCAGTTCTTC. Residues: CASTGGSYNEQFF.

This chain uses TRBV6-2 or TRBV6-3 with TRBJ2-7; D perhaps matches TRBD2 (5 bases). The CDR3 sequence is 15 residues long. V was trimmed by 0 bases and J by 0 bases, leaving 9 bases between them. Germline V lookup: CDR1 MNHEY, CDR2 SVGEGT. The CDR3 bases are TGTGCCAGCAGTTACTCTTCCCGGGGCTCCTACGAGCAGTACTTC. It codes for CASSYSSRGSYEQYF.

CDR3 DNA sequence: TGCAGCGTTGTTAGGGGAAGGGGAGATACGCAGTATTTT. It encodes CSVVRGRGDTQYF. The chain combines TRBV29-1 with TRBJ2-3, with a possible D match to TRBD1 (5 bases). The CDR3 is 13 residues long. CDR1 and CDR2 from the germline V gene are SQVTM and ANQGSEA. The ends were cut back, 4 bases at V and 5 bases at J, with 13 bases in the middle.

This rearrangement joins TRBV19 to TRBJ2-2, with 8 bases matching TRBD2. J gave up 3 bases and V 2 bases, and 5 bases lay outside the gene matches. CDR1 is LNHDA, CDR2 SQIVND, per germline (reference sequence). This CDR3 region has 16 residues. The CDR3 spells CASSIIGAGDTGELFF. The DNA of the CDR3 is TGTGCCAGTAGTATAATTGGAGCGGGGGACACCGGGGAGCTGTTTTTT.

The chain recombines TRBV6-1 with TRBJ2-2; D not certain. The V gene lost 5 bases and the J gene lost 0 bases, with 10 bases spanning the gap. CDR3 length equals 15 residues. The germline gives CDR1 MNHNS, CDR2 SASEGT. The CDR3 DNA sequence: TGTGCCAGCAGTCGAGCGTCAACGAACACCGGGGAGCTGTTTTTT. It specifies CASSRASTNTGELFF.

V gene TRBV27 combines with J gene TRBJ2-7; 9 bases fit TRBD1. Germline V gene sequence: CDR1 MNHEY, CDR2 SMNVEV (reference sequence). V shed 5 bases, J shed 6 bases, and the junction held 5 bases outside the gene matches. This CDR3 has 13 amino acids. DNA of the CDR3: TGTGCCAGCAGTGTAAACAGGGGGCTCGAGCAGTACGTC. Protein sequence: CASSVNRGLEQYV.

This clonotype has more than one count but fewer than ten. The chain combines TRBV7-2 with TRBJ1-4, with 9 bases identical to TRBD1. Germline CDR1 is SGHTA and CDR2 is FQGNSA. J was trimmed by 5 bases and V by 2 bases; bases with no gene match: 6. This CDR3 has 16 amino acids. CDR3 nucleotide sequence: TGTGCCAGCAGCTTAAGATACAGGGGGCTAAATGAAAAACTGTTTTTT. Residues: CASSLRYRGLNEKLFF. The whole variable domain, remainder taken from reference TRBV7-2 and TRBJ1-4, is GAGVSQSPSNKVTEKGKDVELRCDPISGHTALYWYRQSLGQGLEFLIYFQGNSAPDKSGLPSDRFSAERTGGSVSTLTIQRTQQEDSAVYLCASSLRYRGLNEKLFFGSGTQLSVL.

V and J are TRBV5-5 and TRBJ1-1, with 9 bases lining up with TRBD1. Germline CDR1 and CDR2: SGHKS and YYEKEE (reference sequence). The CDR3 sequence is 17 residues long. J lost 6 bases, V lost 3 bases, and 15 bases had no gene match. The CDR3 reads CASSSRTGDGLVPEAFF. The DNA of the CDR3 is TGTGCCAGCAGCTCCCGGACAGGGGACGGTTTGGTACCTGAAGCTTTCTTT.

This clonotype was picked up many times. The J gene is TRBJ2-7, the V gene TRBV5-1, with TRBD2 as a possible D gene (7 bases). The CDR3 runs to 15 residues. Germline V gene data show CDR1 as SGHRS and CDR2 as YFSETQ. V was pared by 1 base and J by 6 bases, with 17 bases between. Here the CDR3 reads CASSLFAGAHSEQYV. Written as DNA, the CDR3 is TGCGCCAGCAGCTTGTTTGCGGGGGCCCACTCCGAGCAGTACGTC.

This sequence joins TRBV5-1 and TRBJ1-2; 10 positions match TRBD1. The junction had 3 bases not matched to a gene; V was cut back by 4 bases and J by 6 bases. CDR3 size: 13 residues. CDR1 is SGHRS, CDR2 YFSETQ, per germline. CDR3 amino acids: CASSTDRGDGYTF. The CDR3, as DNA: TGCGCCAGCAGCACGGACAGGGGGGATGGCTACACCTTC.

This clonotype was seen repeatedly, ten times or more. The V call is TRBV10-3, the J call TRBJ2-1, with D perhaps matching TRBD1 (5 bases). In germline, CDR1 is ENHRY, CDR2 SYGVKD. The CDR3 has 11 amino acids. V was trimmed by 7 bases and J by 4 bases, leaving 5 bases between them. In nucleotides, the CDR3 is TGTGCCATCAAGGGGTACAATGAGCAGTTCTTC. Translating gives CAIKGYNEQFF.

This clonotype was counted only a few times. V is TRBV6-2 or TRBV6-3 and J is TRBJ2-7; D gene uncertain. V was trimmed by 2 bases and J by 3 bases, leaving 5 bases between them. The germline V gene has CDR1 MNHEY and CDR2 SVGEGT. This CDR3 spans 12 amino acids. CDR3 loop: CASSYTIYEQYF. The CDR3 DNA sequence: TGTGCCAGCAGTTACACAATCTACGAGCAGTACTTC.

A few counts support this clonotype. The gene calls are TRBV6-6 and TRBJ2-7; either TRBD1 or TRBD2 may fit D (5 bases each). V shed 0 bases and J shed 0 bases, with 12 bases lying between them. This CDR3 has 16 residues. Germline V CDR1 and CDR2: MNHNY, SVGAGI (reference sequence). This CDR3 is CASSYSRGPVSYEQYF. The CDR3, as DNA: TGTGCCAGCAGTTACTCGAGGGGCCCTGTCTCCTACGAGCAGTACTTC.

The chain links TRBV10-3 to TRBJ2-3; D ambiguous. The length of the CDR3 is 14 residues. Germline CDR1 and CDR2: ENHRY and SYGVKD. Trimming removed 3 bases at V and 2 bases at J, with 9 bases between. CDR3 residues: CAISDERNTDTQYF. As DNA, the CDR3 is TGTGCCATCAGTGATGAGAGGAACACAGATACGCAGTATTTT.

This clonotype appeared a few times. This chain's CDR3 is CASSLTGEENIQYF. CDR3 nucleotide sequence: TGTGCCAGCAGCTTAACGGGTGAAGAAAACATTCAGTACTTC. This rearrangement joins TRBV7-3 to TRBJ2-4; no reliable D call. The CDR3 contains 14 residues. V dropped 0 bases and J dropped 5 bases, with 8 bases sitting between them. Germline CDR1 reads SGHTA; CDR2 reads FQGTGA.

This clonotype was recorded a few times. This rearrangement joins TRBV6-5 to TRBJ2-3; D gene unclear. This CDR3 has 13 residues. Trimming pared 0 bases from V and 7 bases from J, leaving 8 bases between. CDR1 and CDR2 from the germline V gene are MNHEY and SVGAGI. The CDR3 is CASSYSRTYTQYF. The CDR3 DNA follows: TGTGCCAGCAGTTACTCAAGGACGTATACGCAGTATTTT.

This clonotype has a handful of counts. V is TRBV18 and J is TRBJ2-2; D remains ambiguous. In germline, CDR1 is KGHSH, CDR2 LQKENI. This CDR3 has 16 residues. The V end was cut by 0 bases, the J end by 4 bases, with 12 bases between. CDR3 sequence (DNA): TGTGCCAGCTCACCACCGACGGGCGCCGGCACCGGGGAGCTGTTTTTT. Amino acid sequence: CASSPPTGAGTGELFF.

This clonotype was seen more than once but under ten times. The gene calls are TRBV5-1 and TRBJ2-7; D is ambiguous. Germline V gives CDR1 SGHRS, CDR2 YFSETQ. The V end lost 2 bases, the J end lost 3 bases, and 9 bases lay between the germline ends. This CDR3 region has 13 residues. CDR3 coding DNA: TGCGCCAGCAGCTTTCAGCCAGACTACGAGCAGTACGTC. This translates into CASSFQPDYEQYV.

The J gene is TRBJ1-1, the V gene TRBV7-9, with TRBD1 identical over 8 bases. Trimming cost V 8 bases and J 3 bases; bases outside gene matches: 8. The CDR3 covers 14 residues. The germline CDR1 and CDR2 sequences are SEHNR and FQNEAQ (reference sequence). CDR3 DNA: TGTGCCAGCCGTACAGGGGGTTGGGACACTGAAGCTTTCTTT. Translating it yields CASRTGGWDTEAFF.

This clonotype was recorded many times. The chain has TRBV4-3 and TRBJ2-7, with D tentatively TRBD1 or TRBD2 (5 bases each). The germline CDR1 and CDR2 sequences are LGHNA and YSLEER. CDR3 length: 13 amino acids. The V and J ends lost 1 base and 4 bases respectively, with 8 bases between them. CDR3 sequence (DNA): TGCGCCAGCAGCCAAGGGGACGGGTACGAGCAGTACTTC. It specifies CASSQGDGYEQYF.

This clonotype was detected ten times or more. The chain employs TRBV7-3 and TRBJ2-7, with a possible D match to TRBD2 (6 bases). V was shortened by 4 bases and J by 2 bases, with 27 bases between the two germline ends. The CDR3 has 19 amino acids. Germline CDR1 SGHTA, CDR2 FQGTGA. CDR3 in DNA: TGTGCCAGCAGCTCACAAACCCGCCTGGCTAGCGAAGTCACCTACGAGCAGTACGTC. It yields the protein CASSSQTRLASEVTYEQYV.

This clonotype has a count of ten or more. The chain joins TRBV20-1 to TRBJ2-1; D gene ambiguous. V lost 3 bases to trimming and J lost 6 bases, with 6 bases between them. The CDR3 is made up of 11 amino acids. CDR1 and CDR2 (germline): DFQATT, SNEGSKA (reference sequence). The CDR3 reads CSARPVNEQFF. In nucleotides, the CDR3 is TGCAGTGCTAGGCCGGTCAATGAGCAGTTCTTC.